The 27 T cell receptor beta chains given below trace back to one sample, sequenced in a study of T cell changes during pregnancy in multiple sclerosis. Libraries were prepared by immunoSEQ multiplex PCR; TCRdb keeps only in-frame clonotypes and omits some of them. The sample lists around 40,000 clones, approximately 90% occurring once. The specimen was CD4+ T cells from peripheral blood mononuclear cells, collected in the third trimester of pregnancy. The receptors were gathered from a female donor with multiple sclerosis, enrolled in a pregnancy study.

This clone was counted between two and nine times. The chain couples TRBV19 to TRBJ2-7, with a possible D match to TRBD1 (5 bases). Germline values: CDR1 LNHDA, CDR2 SQIVND (reference sequence). There are 15 residues in the CDR3. Trimming shortened V by 3 bases and J by 7 bases, and 19 bases separated the two germline ends. In DNA form, the CDR3 reads TGTGCCAGTAGTATGTCTCAGGGTAGCTTTCATGAGCAGTACTTC. It specifies CASSMSQGSFHEQYF.

V gene TRBV19 combines with J gene TRBJ1-1; D is undetermined. CDR1 is LNHDA, CDR2 SQIVND, per germline (reference sequence). V gave up 5 bases and J gave up 0 bases, with 10 bases separating them. The CDR3 sequence is 14 residues long. CDR3 residues: CASSEHELNTEAFF. The DNA for the CDR3 is TGTGCCAGTAGTGAACATGAATTGAACACTGAAGCTTTCTTT.

The rearrangement links TRBV5-4 to TRBJ1-2; the D gene is possibly TRBD1 (6 bases). Trimming removed 4 bases from V and 4 bases from J, with 14 bases in between. Germline assignment: CDR1 SGHNT and CDR2 YYREEE (reference sequence). The CDR3 sequence is 14 residues long. The CDR3 DNA is TGTGCCAGCAGCCACAGACAGGAACGCTATGGCTACACCTTC. It is translated as CASSHRQERYGYTF.

This clone was picked up a small number of times. This sequence joins TRBV10-3 and TRBJ1-5, with 12 bases identical to TRBD1. From germline, CDR1 is ENHRY and CDR2 SYGVKD. The CDR3 has 16 amino acids. The V segment lost 2 bases and the J segment 6 bases; nucleotides outside the gene matches: 5. CDR3 protein: CAISEGGTGGGQPQHF. The CDR3, as DNA: TGTGCCATCAGTGAGGGGGGGACAGGGGGCGGTCAGCCCCAGCATTTT.

V and J are TRBV19 and TRBJ1-5; D perhaps matches TRBD1 (6 bases). Trimming shortened V by 6 bases and J by 3 bases, and 15 bases separated the two germline ends. The CDR3 runs 15 residues. Germline CDR1 and CDR2: LNHDA and SQIVND (reference sequence). CDR3 sequence reads: CASRSSRTDNQPQHF. The CDR3 DNA reads TGTGCCAGTAGGTCTTCCCGGACAGACAATCAGCCCCAGCATTTT.

The CDR3 region is CASSIQGRGTEAFF. In nucleotides, the CDR3 is TGTGCCAGCAGTATACAGGGACGGGGCACTGAAGCTTTCTTT. The gene calls are TRBV28 and TRBJ1-1; perhaps TRBD1 as D (6 bases). V lost 5 bases and J 4 bases, leaving 14 bases between the germline ends. Looked up from germline, CDR1 is MDHEN and CDR2 is SYDVKM. The length of the CDR3 is 14 residues.

The chain combines TRBV6-1 with TRBJ2-1; D remains unclear. The V gene lost 4 bases and the J gene lost 3 bases, with 7 bases spanning the gap. Germline CDR1 MNHNS, CDR2 SASEGT. There are 13 residues in the CDR3. The CDR3 loop is CASSVQNYNEQFF. CDR3 nucleotide sequence: TGTGCCAGCAGTGTTCAGAACTACAATGAGCAGTTCTTC.

This clone was seen more than once but under ten times. The CDR3 sequence is CASSLGRGSTEAFF. CDR3 coding DNA: TGTGCCAGCAGCTTAGGCAGGGGGAGCACTGAAGCTTTCTTT. The chain employs TRBV11-1 and TRBJ1-1, with 7 bases identical to TRBD1. CDR1 is SGHAT, CDR2 FQDESV, per germline (reference sequence). The junction had 3 bases not matched to a gene; V was cut back by 1 base and J by 4 bases. The CDR3 covers 14 residues. The full variable domain, completed using reference TRBV11-1 and TRBJ1-1, is EAEVAQSPRYKITEKSQAVAFWCDPISGHATLYWYRQILGQGPELLVQFQDESVVDDSQLPKDRFSAERLKGVDSTLKIQPAELGDSAMYLCASSLGRGSTEAFFGQGTRLTVV.

The chain employs TRBV9 and TRBJ2-5; 7 bases match TRBD2. Germline CDR1 is SGDLS and CDR2 is YYNGEE. The CDR3 length is 16 residues. The ends lost 0 bases at V and 2 bases at J; junction bases unmatched: 7. CDR3 residues: CASSVGGRGGQETQYF. Here the CDR3 DNA reads TGTGCCAGCAGCGTAGGGGGGAGGGGTGGGCAAGAGACCCAGTACTTC.

This clone came up once. This chain uses TRBV5-1 with TRBJ2-1, with 9 nucleotides matching TRBD2. CDR3 size: 15 residues. The germline V gene encodes CDR1 SGHRS and CDR2 YFSETQ. V lost 0 bases and J lost 15; bases outside the gene matches: 13. CDR3 DNA sequence: TGCGCCAGCAGCTTGGGGACTAGCGCCCAGGGATGGTGGTTCTTC. As protein: CASSLGTSAQGWWFF.

The rearrangement links TRBV7-8 to TRBJ1-2, with TRBD1 matching over 9 bases. CDR1 is SGHVS, CDR2 FQNEAQ, per germline. With 1 base clipped from V and 4 bases from J, the junction kept 4 bases outside the gene matches. The CDR3 runs 15 residues. CDR3 DNA sequence: TGTGCCAGCAGCTTAGGACAGGGGGGATTCTATGGCTACACCTTC. Translated, it gives CASSLGQGGFYGYTF. Full variable domain (remainder filled in from reference TRBV7-8 and TRBJ1-2): GAGVSQSPRYKVAKRGQDVALRCDPISGHVSLFWYQQALGQGPEFLTYFQNEAQLDKSGLPSDRFFAERPEGSVSTLKIQRTQQEDSAVYLCASSLGQGGFYGYTFGSGTRLTVV.

This CDR3 is CASSLGLAGDNKFF. The CDR3 DNA follows: TGTGCCAGCAGCTTGGGACTAGCGGGAGATAATAAGTTCTTC. The V and J genes are TRBV5-4 and TRBJ2-1, with 12 nucleotides matching TRBD2. J was trimmed by 14 bases and V by 0 bases; bases with no gene match: 6. This CDR3 contains 14 residues. The germline CDR1 and CDR2 sequences are SGHNT and YYREEE (reference sequence).

This chain joins TRBV21-1 and TRBJ2-2; TRBD1, the table's D call, lacks a check against the DNA. TRBV21-1 is assigned pseudogene status. The CDR3 consists of 14 residues. CDR3 sequence: CASSPTGYTGELFF. In DNA form, the CDR3 reads TGTGCCAGCAGCCCTACAGGGTATACCGGGGAGCTGTTTTTT.

This chain uses TRBV27 with TRBJ2-3; 11 bases match TRBD2. Germline trimming cut 4 bases from V and 4 bases from J; bases unmatched to any gene: 13. CDR1 is MNHEY, CDR2 SMNVEV, per germline (reference sequence). There are 18 residues in the CDR3. The CDR3 DNA sequence: TGTGCCAGCAGTTCCCCAACACTAGCGGGAGCCGTCGCAGATACGCAGTATTTT. As protein: CASSSPTLAGAVADTQYF.

There are a few counts of this clone. This chain links TRBV7-9 with TRBJ2-3, with no clear D. Per germline, CDR1 SEHNR and CDR2 FQNEAQ (reference sequence). The CDR3 is 18 amino acids. Trimming cost V 1 base and J 0 bases, with 17 bases left between them. The CDR3 region is CASSLGWLSSPSTDTQYF. In nucleotides, the CDR3 is TGTGCCAGCAGCTTAGGTTGGCTCTCTAGTCCTAGCACAGATACGCAGTATTTT.

The chain recombines TRBV29-1 with TRBJ2-7, with 11 positions matching TRBD2. The germline V gene encodes CDR1 SQVTM and CDR2 ANQGSEA. The CDR3 is 12 amino acids. The ends lost 4 bases at V and 5 bases at J; junction bases unmatched: 1. The DNA for the CDR3 is TGCAGCGTTGGTAGCGGGGGGGACGAGCAGTACTTC. Its protein product is CSVGSGGDEQYF.

The genes are TRBV11-2 and TRBJ1-3; TRBD1 aligns across 7 bases. This CDR3 contains 14 residues. Germline CDR1 and CDR2: SGHAT and FQNNGV. V shed 5 bases and J 0 bases; nucleotides not matched to a gene: 1. CDR3 amino acids: CASSPGGSGNTIYF. CDR3 coding DNA: TGTGCCAGCAGCCCAGGGGGCTCTGGAAACACCATATATTTT.

The rearrangement uses TRBV28 and TRBJ1-5; D gene uncertain. The V end was cut by 6 bases, the J end by 5 bases, with 17 bases between. Germline V gives CDR1 MDHEN, CDR2 SYDVKM. CDR3 length: 15 amino acids. CDR3: CASSPPPVGDQPQHF. The CDR3 nucleotides read TGTGCCAGCAGCCCGCCCCCGGTAGGAGATCAGCCCCAGCATTTT. Together with reference TRBV28 and TRBJ1-5, the CDR3 gives the full variable domain: DVKVTQSSRYLVKRTGEKVFLECVQDMDHENMFWYRQDPGLGLRLIYFSYDVKMKEKGDIPEGYSVSREKKERFSLILESASTNQTSMYLCASSPPPVGDQPQHFGDGTRLSIL.

The V gene is TRBV7-2, the J gene TRBJ2-3, with 9 positions matching TRBD2. From germline, CDR1 is SGHTA and CDR2 FQGNSA. The V and J ends lost 1 base and 14 bases, in that order; junction bases with no gene match: 16. The CDR3 loop spans 16 amino acids. CDR3 bases: TGTGCCAGCAGCTTAGTACCTGCGGGAGGGCCAGAAAAGCCGTATTTT. Translation gives CASSLVPAGGPEKPYF.

The chain links TRBV6-6 to TRBJ2-3, with 8 bases lining up with TRBD1. Germline V gene lookup returns CDR1 MNHNY and CDR2 SVGAGI (reference sequence). V lost 4 bases and J lost 2; bases outside the gene matches: 2. The CDR3 length is 14 residues. The chain's CDR3 is CASSWTGSTDTQYF. CDR3 nucleotide sequence: TGTGCCAGCAGTTGGACAGGGTCCACAGATACGCAGTATTTT.

CDR3 DNA sequence: TGTGCCTGGACAGGGGCTCGAGATGAAAAACTGTTTTTT. Protein product: CAWTGARDEKLFF. V gene TRBV30 combines with J gene TRBJ1-4, with D maybe TRBD1 (6 bases). The V gene lost 4 bases and the J gene lost 6 bases, with 12 bases spanning the gap. Germline lookup yields CDR1 GTSNPN and CDR2 SVGIG (reference sequence). The CDR3 contains 13 residues.

This chain joins TRBV6-1 and TRBJ2-1; 9 bases fit TRBD1. The CDR3 extends over 14 amino acids. In germline, CDR1 is MNHNS, CDR2 SASEGT. V shed 6 bases, J shed 6 bases, and the junction held 6 bases outside the gene matches. The CDR3 nucleotides read TGTGCCAGCAGATGGGACAGGGTCGCCAATGAGCAGTTCTTC. Protein: CASRWDRVANEQFF.

The chain couples TRBV7-2 to TRBJ2-3; D remains ambiguous. The V end was cut by 5 bases, the J end by 2 bases, with 8 bases between. The CDR3 is made up of 13 amino acids. The germline V gene encodes CDR1 SGHTA and CDR2 FQGNSA. CDR3 DNA: TGTGCCAGCAGCCCTCGAGCCACAGATACGCAGTATTTT. Amino acids: CASSPRATDTQYF. The full variable domain, completed using reference TRBV7-2 and TRBJ2-3, is GAGVSQSPSNKVTEKGKDVELRCDPISGHTALYWYRQSLGQGLEFLIYFQGNSAPDKSGLPSDRFSAERTGGSVSTLTIQRTQQEDSAVYLCASSPRATDTQYFGPGTRLTVL.

The chain employs TRBV11-2 and TRBJ2-2; 8 nucleotides match TRBD2. The trim removed 5 bases at V and 0 bases at J, leaving 8 bases unmatched. The CDR3 is 17 amino acids. CDR1 is SGHAT and CDR2 is FQNNGV in the germline V gene. CDR3 loop: CASSPGGWEPNTGELFF. In DNA form, the CDR3 reads TGTGCCAGCAGCCCGGGGGGGTGGGAGCCGAACACCGGGGAGCTGTTTTTT.

The gene calls are TRBV18 and TRBJ2-1; 8 bases line up with TRBD2. This CDR3 contains 16 residues. Germline V gives CDR1 KGHSH, CDR2 LQKENI. J gave up 0 bases and V 1 base, and 2 bases lay outside the gene matches. The CDR3 region has the DNA TGTGCCAGCTCACCACGCGGGGGGAGCTCCTACAATGAGCAGTTCTTC. Its protein product is CASSPRGGSSYNEQFF.

The chain uses TRBV30 and TRBJ1-1, with D unresolved. Germline V gene data show CDR1 as GTSNPN and CDR2 as SVGIG (reference sequence). Trimming removed 4 bases at V and 3 bases at J, with 12 bases between. This CDR3 spans 13 amino acids. This CDR3 is CAWNRGFDTEAFF. CDR3 coding DNA: TGTGCCTGGAATCGGGGATTTGACACTGAAGCTTTCTTT.

The count of this clone is one. The V and J genes are TRBV7-9 and TRBJ2-2; 8 bases align to TRBD1. The V gene end was trimmed by 5 bases and the J gene end by 5 bases; junction bases not matched to a gene: 7. CDR1 SEHNR and CDR2 FQNEAQ come from the germline V gene (reference sequence). This CDR3 is 15 amino acids long. The CDR3 reads CASSRRQGLTGELFF. As DNA, the CDR3 is TGTGCCAGCAGCCGTCGACAGGGGCTAACCGGGGAGCTGTTTTTT.